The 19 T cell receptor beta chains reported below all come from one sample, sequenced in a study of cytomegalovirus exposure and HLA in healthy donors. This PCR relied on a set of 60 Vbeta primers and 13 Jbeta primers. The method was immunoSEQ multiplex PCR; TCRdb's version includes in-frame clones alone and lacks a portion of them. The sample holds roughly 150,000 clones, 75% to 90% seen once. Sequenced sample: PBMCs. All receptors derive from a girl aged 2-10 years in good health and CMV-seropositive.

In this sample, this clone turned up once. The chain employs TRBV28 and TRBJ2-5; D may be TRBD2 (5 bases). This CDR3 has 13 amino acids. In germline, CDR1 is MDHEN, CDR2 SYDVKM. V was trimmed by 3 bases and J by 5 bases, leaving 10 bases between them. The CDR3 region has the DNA TGTGCCAGCAGTTTCGAAGCGGTGGAGACCCAGTACTTC. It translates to CASSFEAVETQYF. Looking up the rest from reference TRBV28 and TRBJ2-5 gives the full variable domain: DVKVTQSSRYLVKRTGEKVFLECVQDMDHENMFWYRQDPGLGLRLIYFSYDVKMKEKGDIPEGYSVSREKKERFSLILESASTNQTSMYLCASSFEAVETQYFGPGTRLLVL.

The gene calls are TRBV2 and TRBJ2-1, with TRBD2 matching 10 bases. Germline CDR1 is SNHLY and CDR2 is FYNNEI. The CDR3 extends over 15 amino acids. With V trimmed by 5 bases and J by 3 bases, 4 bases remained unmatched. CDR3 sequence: CASSSGRADYNEQFF. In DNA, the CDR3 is TGTGCCAGCAGTAGCGGGAGGGCCGACTACAATGAGCAGTTCTTC.

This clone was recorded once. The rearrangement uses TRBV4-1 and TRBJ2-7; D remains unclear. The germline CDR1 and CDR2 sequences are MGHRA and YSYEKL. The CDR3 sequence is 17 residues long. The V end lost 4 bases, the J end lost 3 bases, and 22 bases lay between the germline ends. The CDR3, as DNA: TGCGCCAGCAGCCCTTATCAGACTGAGCCCTCTTACTACGAGCAGTACTTC. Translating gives CASSPYQTEPSYYEQYF.

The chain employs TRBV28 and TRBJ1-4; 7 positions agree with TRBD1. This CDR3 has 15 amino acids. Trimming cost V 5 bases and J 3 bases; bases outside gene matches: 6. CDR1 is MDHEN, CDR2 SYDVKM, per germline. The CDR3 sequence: CASSPGDRSNEKLFF. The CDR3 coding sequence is TGTGCCAGCAGTCCCGGGGACAGATCTAATGAAAAACTGTTTTTT.

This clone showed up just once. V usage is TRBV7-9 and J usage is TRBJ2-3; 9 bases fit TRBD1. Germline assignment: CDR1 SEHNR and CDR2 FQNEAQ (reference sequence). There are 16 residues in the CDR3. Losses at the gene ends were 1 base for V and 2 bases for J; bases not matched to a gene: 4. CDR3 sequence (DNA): TGTGCCAGCAGCTTAGGTGGGACAGGGTTCACAGATACGCAGTATTTT. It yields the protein CASSLGGTGFTDTQYF.

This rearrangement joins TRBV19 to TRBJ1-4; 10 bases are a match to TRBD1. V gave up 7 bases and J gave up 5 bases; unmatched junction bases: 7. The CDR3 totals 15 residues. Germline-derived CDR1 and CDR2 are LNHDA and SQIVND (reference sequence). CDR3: CASKTGGAENEKLFF. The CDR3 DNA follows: TGTGCCAGTAAGACAGGGGGCGCCGAAAATGAAAAACTGTTTTTT.

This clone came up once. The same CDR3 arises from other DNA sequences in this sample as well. The CDR3 here is CAWSVLSYEQYF. The CDR3 DNA reads as TGTGCCTGGAGTGTACTGTCCTACGAGCAGTACTTC. V gene TRBV30 combines with J gene TRBJ2-7; D is uncertain. Trimming removed 0 bases at V and 1 base at J, with 4 bases between. This CDR3 spans 12 amino acids. The germline CDR1 and CDR2 sequences are GTSNPN and SVGIG (reference sequence).

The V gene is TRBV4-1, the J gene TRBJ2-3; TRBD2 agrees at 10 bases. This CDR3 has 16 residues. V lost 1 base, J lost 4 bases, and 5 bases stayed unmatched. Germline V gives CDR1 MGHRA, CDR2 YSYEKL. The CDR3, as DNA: TGCGCCAGCAGCCAAGTCGAAGCGGGAGGGTCAGATACGCAGTATTTT. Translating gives CASSQVEAGGSDTQYF.

CDR3 nucleotide sequence: TGTGCCTGGGGACGGGATGGGGAAAAACTGTTTTTT. Translating it yields CAWGRDGEKLFF. The chain has TRBV30 and TRBJ1-4; no reliable D call. CDR3 length: 12 residues. Germline values: CDR1 GTSNPN, CDR2 SVGIG (reference sequence). Between the trimmed V and J ends, which lost 5 bases and 8 bases, there was a span of 12 bases.

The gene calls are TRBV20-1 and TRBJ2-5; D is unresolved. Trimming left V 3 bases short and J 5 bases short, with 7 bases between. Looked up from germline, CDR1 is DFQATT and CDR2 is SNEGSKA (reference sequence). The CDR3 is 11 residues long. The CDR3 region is CSASLVETQYF. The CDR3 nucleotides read TGCAGTGCTAGTTTAGTTGAGACCCAGTACTTC.

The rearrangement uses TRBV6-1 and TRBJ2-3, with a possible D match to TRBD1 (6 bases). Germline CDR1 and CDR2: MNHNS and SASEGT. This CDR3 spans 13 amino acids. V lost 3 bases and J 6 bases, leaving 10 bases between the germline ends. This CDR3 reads CASSDHRDDTQYF. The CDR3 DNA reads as TGTGCCAGCAGTGATCACAGGGACGATACGCAGTATTTT.

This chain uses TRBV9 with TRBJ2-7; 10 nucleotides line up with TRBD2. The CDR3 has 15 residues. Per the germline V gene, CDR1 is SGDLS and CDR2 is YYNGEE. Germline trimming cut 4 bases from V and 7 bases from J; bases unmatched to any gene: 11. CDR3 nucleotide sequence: TGTGCCAGCAGCCCTCAAGCGGGAGGGCCGGAGGAGCAGTACTTC. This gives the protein CASSPQAGGPEEQYF.

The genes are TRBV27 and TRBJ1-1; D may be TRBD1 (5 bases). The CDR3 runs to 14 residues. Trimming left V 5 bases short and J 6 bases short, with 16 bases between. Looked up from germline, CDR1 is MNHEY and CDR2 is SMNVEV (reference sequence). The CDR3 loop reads CASSRLTGGSEAFF. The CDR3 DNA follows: TGTGCCAGCAGTCGCCTCACAGGTGGCTCTGAAGCTTTCTTT.

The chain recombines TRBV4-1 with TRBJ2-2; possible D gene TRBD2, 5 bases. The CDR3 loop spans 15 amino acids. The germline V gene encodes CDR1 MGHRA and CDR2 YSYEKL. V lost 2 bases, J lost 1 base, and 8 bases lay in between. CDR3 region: CASSQRSGNTGELFF. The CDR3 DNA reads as TGCGCCAGCAGCCAACGGAGCGGGAACACCGGGGAGCTGTTTTTT.

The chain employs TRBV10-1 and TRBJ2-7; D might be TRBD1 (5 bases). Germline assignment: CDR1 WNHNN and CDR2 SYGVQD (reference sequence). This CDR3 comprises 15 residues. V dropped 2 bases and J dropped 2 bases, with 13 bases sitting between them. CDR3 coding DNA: TGCGCCAGCAGTGAGAGGGGCCTTAATCCCTACGAGCAGTACTTC. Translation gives CASSERGLNPYEQYF.

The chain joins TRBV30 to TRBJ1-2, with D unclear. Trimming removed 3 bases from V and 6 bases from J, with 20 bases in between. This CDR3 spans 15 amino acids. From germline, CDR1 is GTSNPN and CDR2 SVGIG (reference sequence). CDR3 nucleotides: TGTGCCTGGAGCACTCGTCTCGAAAGCCTTCATGGCTACACCTTC. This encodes CAWSTRLESLHGYTF.

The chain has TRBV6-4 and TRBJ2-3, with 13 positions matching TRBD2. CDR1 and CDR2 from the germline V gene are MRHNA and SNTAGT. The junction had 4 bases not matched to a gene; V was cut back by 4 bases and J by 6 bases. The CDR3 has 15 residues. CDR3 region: CASSGTSGSRDTQYF. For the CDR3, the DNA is TGTGCCAGCAGTGGGACTAGCGGGAGTAGGGATACGCAGTATTTT.

CDR3: CASSYAPKETQYF. For the CDR3, the DNA is TGTGCCAGCAGTTACGCGCCAAAAGAGACCCAGTACTTC. V and J are TRBV9 and TRBJ2-5; D unresolved. This CDR3 has 13 amino acids. CDR1 SGDLS and CDR2 YYNGEE come from the germline V gene. The V gene lost 5 bases and the J gene lost 3 bases, with 11 bases spanning the gap.

CDR3 nucleotide sequence: TGTGCCAGCAGTGAGAGGACAGGGGGCAGTCAGCCCCAGCATTTT. Protein product: CASSERTGGSQPQHF. The chain employs TRBV6-1 and TRBJ1-5; TRBD1 matches 11 bases. V was pared by 3 bases and J by 6 bases, with 4 bases of the junction left unmatched. CDR1 is MNHNS, CDR2 SASEGT, per germline. CDR3 size: 15 residues.